Listed below are T cell receptor beta chains from one sample, sequenced in a study of tumor-infiltrating lymphocytes in primary liver carcinoma. TCRdb reprocessed the multiplex PCR reads via MiXCR and lists one record per CDR3 protein. The sample consists of about 330,000 distinct CDR3 sequences, 65% of them appearing once. The sequenced sample was peripheral blood. All receptors derive from a man between 35 and 55 years old with primary liver carcinoma and hepatitis B virus infection. Each CDR3 is given with its conserved first and last residue. The D gene is left open where the match is weak. Clone size appears in some rows only: once, few, many, or a class for an expanded clone.

len: 16
j_gene: TRBJ2-1
abundance: many
v_gene: TRBV5-5
d_gene: -
CDR3aa: CASSTGVFRAGDEQFF
CDR3nt: TGTGCCAGCAGCACGGGGGTTTTCCGAGCCGGCGATGAGCAGTTCTTC

len: 17
j_gene: TRBJ2-2
abundance: -
v_gene: TRBV11-2
d_gene: -
CDR3aa: CASSLALGGANTRDLFF
CDR3nt: TGTGCCAGCAGCTTAGCATTAGGAGGGGCGAACACCCGTGACCTGTTTTTT

len: 13
j_gene: TRBJ2-3
abundance: many
v_gene: TRBV12-3/TRBV12-4
d_gene: -
CDR3aa: CASSPPRADTQYF
CDR3nt: TGTGCCAGCAGTCCCCCACGCGCAGATACGCAGTATTTT

len: 16
j_gene: TRBJ2-6
abundance: many
v_gene: TRBV6-5
d_gene: -
CDR3aa: CASRRDSSSGANVLTF
CDR3nt: TGTGCCAGCAGGAGGGACTCTAGCTCTGGGGCCAACGTCCTGACTTTC

len: 16
j_gene: TRBJ2-7
abundance: many
v_gene: TRBV5-1
d_gene: TRBD1
CDR3aa: CASSRTGGMDEGEQYF
CDR3nt: TGCGCCAGCAGCCGTACAGGGGGAATGGATGAAGGGGAGCAGTACTTC

len: 15
j_gene: TRBJ2-5
abundance: -
v_gene: TRBV6-5
d_gene: TRBD2
CDR3aa: CASANVGEGEETQYF
CDR3nt: TGCGCCAGCGCAAACGTCGGGGAGGGAGAAGAGACCCAGTACTTC

len: 13
j_gene: TRBJ1-1
abundance: -
v_gene: TRBV5-4
d_gene: -
CDR3aa: CASSLVGIPEAFF
CDR3nt: TGTGCCAGCAGTTTGGTGGGAATACCCGAAGCTTTCTTT

len: 15
j_gene: TRBJ2-7
abundance: many
v_gene: TRBV12-3/TRBV12-4
d_gene: TRBD2
CDR3aa: CASSLGLADSYEQYF
CDR3nt: TGTGCCAGCAGTTTAGGCCTAGCGGATAGCTACGAGCAGTACTTC

len: 17
j_gene: TRBJ2-7
abundance: many
v_gene: TRBV4-3
d_gene: -
CDR3aa: CASSQDNSGTTGYEQYF
CDR3nt: TGCGCCAGCAGCCAAGATAATTCAGGGACGACAGGATACGAGCAGTACTTC

len: 16
j_gene: TRBJ2-1
abundance: -
v_gene: TRBV11-2
d_gene: TRBD2
CDR3aa: CANCTAGLPVYNEQFF
CDR3nt: TGTGCCAACTGCACGGCGGGACTACCGGTATACAATGAGCAGTTCTTC

len: 16
j_gene: TRBJ2-2
abundance: -
v_gene: TRBV6-1
d_gene: -
CDR3aa: CASSDLRTENTGELFF
CDR3nt: TGTGCCAGCAGTGATTTGCGGACAGAGAACACCGGGGAGCTGTTTTTT

len: 14
j_gene: TRBJ2-2
abundance: -
v_gene: TRBV6-2/TRBV6-3
d_gene: -
CDR3aa: CASSYAVNTGELFF
CDR3nt: TGTGCCAGCAGTTACGCAGTTAACACAGGGGAGCTGTTTTTT

len: 14
j_gene: TRBJ1-4
abundance: once
v_gene: TRBV10-3
d_gene: TRBD1
CDR3aa: CAISTGQSPGELFF
CDR3nt: TGTGCCATCAGCACGGGACAGTCACCTGGGGAACTGTTTTTT

len: 13
j_gene: TRBJ2-6
abundance: -
v_gene: TRBV6-2/TRBV6-3
d_gene: -
CDR3aa: CASSRSGANILTF
CDR3nt: TGTGCCAGCTCCCGATCCGGGGCCAACATCCTGACTTTC

len: 16
j_gene: TRBJ1-6
abundance: -
v_gene: TRBV6-5
d_gene: -
CDR3aa: CASSYSGSSYNSPLHF
CDR3nt: TGTGCCAGCAGTTACTCGGGGAGCTCCTATAATTCACCCCTCCACTTT

len: 13
j_gene: TRBJ1-2
abundance: few
v_gene: TRBV28
d_gene: -
CDR3aa: CASSRPGLGGYTF
CDR3nt: TGTGCCAGCTCCCGGCCGGGGCTCGGAGGCTACACCTTC

len: 15
j_gene: TRBJ1-3
abundance: -
v_gene: TRBV11-2
d_gene: -
CDR3aa: CTSSSIRGSGHTIYF
CDR3nt: TGTACCAGCAGCTCCATCAGGGGCTCTGGACACACCATATATTTT

len: 16
j_gene: TRBJ2-3
abundance: -
v_gene: TRBV11-2
d_gene: -
CDR3aa: CASSLDLLVGTDTRYF
CDR3nt: TGTGCCAGCAGCTTAGACCTTCTAGTGGGAACCGACACGCGGTATTTT

len: 16
j_gene: TRBJ2-6
abundance: -
v_gene: TRBV29-1
d_gene: TRBD1
CDR3aa: CSVTGQGGSGANLLTF
CDR3nt: TGCAGCGTAACGGGACAGGGGGGTTCTGGGGCCAACCTCCTGACTTTC

len: 16
j_gene: TRBJ1-2
abundance: -
v_gene: TRBV4-2
d_gene: TRBD1
CDR3aa: CASSHELGTGKGGYTF
CDR3nt: TGCGCCAGCAGCCACGAACTCGGGACAGGGAAAGGTGGATACACCTTC

len: 15
j_gene: TRBJ1-1
abundance: many
v_gene: TRBV10-3
d_gene: TRBD1
CDR3aa: CAISEGQGENTEAFF
CDR3nt: TGTGCCATCAGTGAAGGACAGGGGGAGAACACTGAAGCTTTCTTT

len: 14
j_gene: TRBJ2-3
abundance: many
v_gene: TRBV11-2
d_gene: -
CDR3aa: CASSLYGWSDTQYF
CDR3nt: TGTGCCAGCAGCTTATATGGGTGGTCAGATACGCAGTATTTT

len: 13
j_gene: TRBJ2-7
abundance: -
v_gene: TRBV29-1
d_gene: -
CDR3aa: CSPGSDSNYVQYF
CDR3nt: TGCAGCCCTGGATCGGACAGCAACTACGTGCAGTATTTC

len: 16
j_gene: TRBJ1-6
abundance: few
v_gene: TRBV14
d_gene: -
CDR3aa: CASSQGRTRYNSPLHF
CDR3nt: TGTGCCAGCAGCCAAGGGCGAACCCGCTATAATTCACCCCTCCACTTT

len: 15
j_gene: TRBJ1-2
abundance: -
v_gene: TRBV11-2
d_gene: -
CDR3aa: CASSPSGTIPYGYTF
CDR3nt: TGTGCCAGCAGCCCCTCAGGGACAATTCCCTATGGCTACACCTTC

len: 12
j_gene: TRBJ1-1
abundance: -
v_gene: TRBV29-1
d_gene: -
CDR3aa: CSVITGGTEAFF
CDR3nt: TGCAGCGTGATAACGGGGGGCACTGAAGCTTTCTTT

len: 15
j_gene: TRBJ2-5
abundance: -
v_gene: TRBV5-4
d_gene: -
CDR3aa: CANGRPVEVTETQYF
CDR3nt: TGTGCCAACGGCCGCCCAGTGGAAGTTACAGAGACCCAGTACTTC

len: 12
j_gene: TRBJ2-7
abundance: -
v_gene: TRBV11-2
d_gene: -
CDR3aa: CARSTSSSEQYF
CDR3nt: TGTGCCAGGAGTACTAGCTCCTCCGAGCAGTACTTC

len: 15
j_gene: TRBJ2-1
abundance: -
v_gene: TRBV5-5
d_gene: -
CDR3aa: CASSLAVTHWGEQFF
CDR3nt: TGTGCCAGCAGCTTGGCGGTTACTCATTGGGGTGAGCAGTTCTTC

len: 15
j_gene: TRBJ1-2
abundance: few
v_gene: TRBV12-5
d_gene: -
CDR3aa: CDSGLAPTENYGYTF
CDR3nt: TGTGATAGTGGTTTGGCCCCTACAGAGAACTATGGCTACACCTTC

len: 15
j_gene: TRBJ1-2
abundance: many
v_gene: TRBV6-6
d_gene: -
CDR3aa: CASRRDTGSNYGYTF
CDR3nt: TGTGCCAGCAGGCGGGATACAGGGAGTAACTATGGCTACACCTTC

len: 14
j_gene: TRBJ2-2
abundance: many
v_gene: TRBV11-2
d_gene: -
CDR3aa: CASSSGQDTGELFF
CDR3nt: TGTGCCAGCAGCTCCGGACAAGACACCGGGGAGCTGTTTTTT

len: 15
j_gene: TRBJ2-7
abundance: -
v_gene: TRBV11-2
d_gene: -
CDR3aa: CASSILTGGSYEQYF
CDR3nt: TGTGCCAGCAGCATATTGACAGGAGGATCCTACGAGCAGTACTTC

len: 15
j_gene: TRBJ2-1
abundance: -
v_gene: TRBV11-1
d_gene: -
CDR3aa: CVSSLFNDGGSEMFF
CDR3nt: TGTGTAAGCAGCCTCTTTAATGACGGGGGAAGTGAGATGTTCTTC

len: 15
j_gene: TRBJ2-7
abundance: -
v_gene: TRBV11-2
d_gene: -
CDR3aa: CASSSNLLPRNEQHF
CDR3nt: TGTGCCAGCAGCTCCAACCTTCTCCCGAGGAACGAGCAGCACTTC

len: 14
j_gene: TRBJ2-1
abundance: -
v_gene: TRBV11-1
d_gene: -
CDR3aa: CAGSLNSSYNEQFF
CDR3nt: TGTGCCGGCAGCTTAAATAGCAGTTACAATGAGCAGTTCTTC

len: 13
j_gene: TRBJ2-2
abundance: -
v_gene: TRBV18
d_gene: -
CDR3aa: CASSPMNTGELFF
CDR3nt: TGTGCCAGCTCACCCATGAACACCGGGGAGCTGTTTTTT

len: 13
j_gene: TRBJ2-7
abundance: few
v_gene: TRBV4-1
d_gene: -
CDR3aa: CASSQEGSYEQYF
CDR3nt: TGCGCCAGCAGCCAAGAAGGCAGCTACGAGCAGTACTTC

len: 14
j_gene: TRBJ2-3
abundance: -
v_gene: TRBV6-6
d_gene: TRBD2
CDR3aa: CASRISGSTDTQYF
CDR3nt: TGTGCCAGCCGGATTAGCGGGAGTACAGATACGCAGTATTTT

len: 13
j_gene: TRBJ1-6
abundance: -
v_gene: TRBV11-2
d_gene: -
CDR3aa: CASSPNSHSPLHF
CDR3nt: TGTGCCAGCAGCCCTAACAGTCACTCACCCCTCCACTTT

len: 16
j_gene: TRBJ2-1
abundance: -
v_gene: TRBV28
d_gene: TRBD1
CDR3aa: CASSLMDRGLGNEQFF
CDR3nt: TGTGCCAGCAGTTTGATGGACAGGGGGCTGGGCAATGAGCAGTTCTTC